A single sample gave rise to the 28 T cell receptor beta chains below, sequenced in a study of beta chain features in type 1 diabetes. Reverse transcription of all isolated RNA meant that expressed TCRB transcripts were sequenced. The table came from immunoSEQ multiplex PCR; TCRdb's copy has only in-frame clones and leaves some out. Altogether roughly 450,000 clones are present, about 14% being singletons, with the ten largest covering around 0.035%. Source material: naive CD4+ T cells from blood. These receptors all stem from a man aged 25 to 40 in good health.

In its sample, this clone was seen a few times. The chain employs TRBV25-1 and TRBJ1-3; D gene unclear. The CDR3 runs 17 residues. The V end lost 2 bases, the J end lost 0 bases, and 14 bases lay between the germline ends. Germline V gene sequence: CDR1 MGHDK, CDR2 SYGVNS. As DNA, the CDR3 is TGTGCCAGCAGTGAAATCGGCGCCTTGTCCTCTGGAAACACCATATATTTT. The encoded protein is CASSEIGALSSGNTIYF.

This clone was detected a few times. The V call is TRBV9, the J call TRBJ1-2; 8 bases fit TRBD1. This CDR3 is built from 16 residues. From germline, CDR1 is SGDLS and CDR2 YYNGEE. Unmatched junction bases numbered 10, after V lost 2 bases and J lost 4 bases. The CDR3 loop reads CASSVGQASSIYGYTF. The CDR3 DNA reads as TGTGCCAGCAGCGTGGGACAGGCAAGTTCGATCTATGGCTACACCTTC. The variable domain in full, completed from reference TRBV9 and TRBJ1-2, reads DSGVTQTPKHLITATGQRVTLRCSPRSGDLSVYWYQQSLDQGLQFLIQYYNGEERAKGNILERFSAQQFPDLHSELNLSSLELGDSALYFCASSVGQASSIYGYTFGSGTRLTVV.

With respect to this clone: A read error may account for a junction end that differs from germline. The V and J genes are TRBV7-9 and TRBJ2-5, with TRBD2 matching 14 bases. The CDR3 extends over 18 amino acids. Germline CDR1 SEHNR, CDR2 FQNEAQ (reference sequence). The CDR3 nucleotides are TGTTCCAGCAGCCGCTACCCAGGACTAGCGGGAGGACAAGAGACCCAGTACTTC. Protein sequence: CSSSRYPGLAGGQETQYF.

The gene calls are TRBV7-2 and TRBJ2-7, with D possibly being TRBD2 (6 bases). The V gene lost 4 bases and the J gene lost 7 bases, with 17 bases spanning the gap. This CDR3 is 14 amino acids long. Germline V lookup: CDR1 SGHTA, CDR2 FQGNSA. CDR3 sequence (DNA): TGTGCCAGCAGCTCCGAAGCGGGTTATGGAGAGCAGTACTTC. The encoded protein is CASSSEAGYGEQYF.

The V and J genes are TRBV7-2 and TRBJ2-1; 12 nucleotides match TRBD2. CDR3 length equals 19 residues. CDR1 is SGHTA and CDR2 is FQGNSA in the germline V gene. Unmatched junction bases numbered 15, after V lost 5 bases and J lost 4 bases. The CDR3 nucleotides are TGTGCCAGCAGCCGCAAGAGATACCGACTAGCGGGAGAGTACAATGAGCAGTTCTTC. It specifies CASSRKRYRLAGEYNEQFF.

In its sample, this clone was seen a few times. CDR3 protein: CSARVGGKLFF. The CDR3, as DNA: TGCAGTGCTAGAGTTGGGGGAAAACTGTTTTTT. V gene TRBV20-1 combines with J gene TRBJ1-4; D is perhaps TRBD1 (5 bases). This CDR3 is 11 amino acids long. Trimming took off 1 base at V and 10 bases at J, with 7 bases between the two ends. Germline loops: CDR1 DFQATT, CDR2 SNEGSKA (reference sequence).

The V and J genes are TRBV7-8 and TRBJ2-1, with 7 bases aligning to TRBD2. Per germline, CDR1 SGHVS and CDR2 FQNEAQ. After removal of 1 base from V and 6 bases from J, the junction contained 0 bases not matched to a gene. The CDR3 consists of 13 residues. The CDR3 DNA reads as TGTGCCAGCAGCTTAGGACTAGCCAATGAGCAGTTCTTC. Amino acid sequence: CASSLGLANEQFF.

This clone was detected a few times. The chain carries TRBV18 and TRBJ2-3; 8 nucleotides line up with TRBD2. V trimming: 6 bases; J trimming: 1 base; junction bases outside the gene matches: 3. In germline, CDR1 is KGHSH, CDR2 LQKENI. There are 14 residues in the CDR3. The CDR3 DNA reads as TGTGCCAGCTCCTCGGGGGGGGGCACAGATACGCAGTATTTT. Residues: CASSSGGGTDTQYF.

This clone was seen a few times. The V call is TRBV7-9, the J call TRBJ2-3, with D possibly matching TRBD1 (6 bases). Germline V CDR1 and CDR2: SEHNR, FQNEAQ (reference sequence). Trimming took off 2 bases at V and 0 bases at J, with 18 bases between the two ends. This CDR3 comprises 18 residues. Here the CDR3 DNA reads TGTGCCAGCAGCTTAAAGGCAGGGGATCCCCTTAGCACAGATACGCAGTATTTT. Its translation: CASSLKAGDPLSTDTQYF.

There are a few counts of this clone. V gene TRBV23-1 combines with J gene TRBJ2-2; D uncertain. TRBV23-1 is identified as an open reading frame with a role that is uncertain. This CDR3 is 14 amino acids long. In nucleotides, the CDR3 is TGCGCGGAGAGGTGGGGTGTTACAACCGGGGAGCTGTTTTTT. It yields the protein CAERWGVTTGELFF.

This clone has at least ten counts. The J gene is TRBJ2-4, the V gene TRBV14, with unresolved D. This CDR3 contains 12 residues. V lost 1 base and J 6 bases, leaving 4 bases between the germline ends. Germline CDR1 reads SGHDN; CDR2 reads FVKESK. CDR3 in DNA: TGTGCCAGCAGCCAAGGCAGAAACATTCAGTACTTC. It is translated as CASSQGRNIQYF.

The CDR3 DNA is TGCAGTGCTAGGTTGATCAATGAGCAGTTCTTC. This gives the protein CSARLINEQFF. The chain recombines TRBV20-1 with TRBJ2-1, with D uncertain. Trimming shortened V by 3 bases and J by 6 bases, and 6 bases separated the two germline ends. Germline CDR1 DFQATT, CDR2 SNEGSKA (reference sequence). The CDR3 is 11 residues long.

The chain recombines TRBV9 with TRBJ2-2; 8 bases line up with TRBD2. The CDR3 totals 14 residues. Trimming at V came to 5 bases and at J to 5 bases, leaving 5 bases not matched to a gene. Germline CDR1 and CDR2: SGDLS and YYNGEE. As DNA, the CDR3 is TGTGCCAGCAGGTTAGCGGGATCGACCGGGGAGCTGTTTTTT. As protein: CASRLAGSTGELFF.

The genes are TRBV7-2 and TRBJ1-1; no reliable D call. The V and J ends lost 2 bases and 4 bases respectively, with 8 bases between them. This CDR3 is 13 amino acids long. The V gene's germline CDR1 is SGHTA and CDR2 FQGNSA. For the CDR3, the DNA is TGTGCCAGCAGCTTACAGGAGTTCACTGAAGCTTTCTTT. It codes for CASSLQEFTEAFF.

The J gene is TRBJ2-5, the V gene TRBV2, with D unclear. V was cut by 4 bases and J by 5 bases, with 14 bases left in between. The CDR3 has 14 residues. Germline loops: CDR1 SNHLY, CDR2 FYNNEI. This CDR3 is CASSVGPSRETQYF. In DNA form, the CDR3 reads TGTGCCAGCAGTGTGGGTCCCAGCCGGGAGACCCAGTACTTC.

J is TRBJ1-3 and V is TRBV30; D not resolved. CDR1 GTSNPN and CDR2 SVGIG come from the germline V gene (reference sequence). V dropped 2 bases and J dropped 0 bases, with 5 bases sitting between them. This CDR3 contains 13 residues. The CDR3 nucleotides read TGTGCCTGGAGTCTGCCCTCTGGAAACACCATATATTTT. Its protein is CAWSLPSGNTIYF.

This clone was seen a handful of times. The chain employs TRBV30 and TRBJ1-3; a weak D match, TRBD1 (6 bases). Trimming pared 3 bases from V and 0 bases from J, leaving 12 bases between. Germline assignment: CDR1 GTSNPN and CDR2 SVGIG (reference sequence). The CDR3 loop spans 15 amino acids. DNA of the CDR3: TGTGCCTGGAGACACAGGGACTACTCTGGAAACACCATATATTTT. It specifies CAWRHRDYSGNTIYF.

At least ten counts were recorded for this clone. The V call is TRBV29-1, the J call TRBJ2-4; weak D call: TRBD2 (5 bases). Trimming took 4 bases from V and 4 from J, leaving 11 bases between them. Per the germline V gene, CDR1 is SQVTM and CDR2 is ANQGSEA. The CDR3 runs to 13 residues. The CDR3 protein is CSVAGGGKNIQYF. The CDR3 DNA reads TGCAGCGTTGCCGGCGGCGGGAAAAACATTCAGTACTTC.

This clone was counted only a few times. V gene TRBV19 combines with J gene TRBJ2-1, with 9 positions matching TRBD1. CDR1 is LNHDA and CDR2 is SQIVND in the germline V gene (reference sequence). The V and J ends lost 4 bases and 6 bases, in that order; junction bases with no gene match: 1. This CDR3 is built from 13 residues. The CDR3 nucleotides read TGTGCCAGTAGTAGGACAGGGGTCAATGAGCAGTTCTTC. Translation gives CASSRTGVNEQFF.

This sequence joins TRBV27 and TRBJ2-1; D remains ambiguous. Looked up from germline, CDR1 is MNHEY and CDR2 is SMNVEV (reference sequence). V lost 8 bases and J 5 bases, leaving 13 bases between the germline ends. The CDR3 is made up of 13 amino acids. CDR3 protein: CASGENRDNEQFF. CDR3 nucleotide sequence: TGTGCCAGCGGAGAAAACCGGGACAATGAGCAGTTCTTC.

This clone was picked up a small number of times. This chain connects TRBV30 to TRBJ2-3; 9 bases are a match to TRBD1. CDR3 length: 14 amino acids. Germline CDR1 reads GTSNPN; CDR2 reads SVGIG (reference sequence). J lost 3 bases, V lost 5 bases, and 6 bases had no gene match. The CDR3 sequence: CAWLQGALTDTQYF. For the CDR3, the DNA is TGTGCCTGGCTACAGGGGGCTCTTACAGATACGCAGTATTTT.

V is TRBV12-5 and J is TRBJ2-2, with 7 bases lining up with TRBD1. Trimming took 7 bases from V and 4 from J; bases not matched to a gene: 15. The CDR3 has 17 amino acids. Germline V lookup: CDR1 LGHNT, CDR2 FRNRAP. In nucleotides, the CDR3 is TGTGCTAGTGTTCAAGCCCAATCAGGGGGTTTCACCGGGGAGCTGTTTTTT. The encoded protein is CASVQAQSGGFTGELFF. Full variable domain (outside the CDR3, taken from reference TRBV12-5 and TRBJ2-2): DARVTQTPRHKVTEMGQEVTMRCQPILGHNTVFWYRQTMMQGLELLAYFRNRAPLDDSGMPKDRFSAEMPDATLATLKIQPSEPRDSAVYFCASVQAQSGGFTGELFFGEGSRLTVL.

The table lists this clone with a few counts. The chain couples TRBV5-4 to TRBJ2-5, with 7 positions matching TRBD2. The length of the CDR3 is 16 residues. Germline CDR1 SGHNT, CDR2 YYREEE (reference sequence). J gave up 1 base and V 4 bases, and 10 bases lay outside the gene matches. The CDR3 loop reads CASSQGGGRSQETQYF. The CDR3 DNA follows: TGTGCCAGCAGCCAAGGCGGGGGACGCAGCCAAGAGACCCAGTACTTC.

The chain has TRBV9 and TRBJ2-1; a weak D match, TRBD1 (6 bases). V was pared by 4 bases and J by 0 bases, with 11 bases between. The CDR3 consists of 15 residues. The germline V gene has CDR1 SGDLS and CDR2 YYNGEE. CDR3 in DNA: TGTGCCAGCAGCTACAAAGGGGGCTCCTACAATGAGCAGTTCTTC. Protein: CASSYKGGSYNEQFF.

This clone was seen more than once but under ten times. The chain employs TRBV7-9 and TRBJ2-1, with 12 nucleotides matching TRBD2. The length of the CDR3 is 15 residues. The V gene's germline CDR1 is SEHNR and CDR2 FQNEAQ (reference sequence). V shed 5 bases and J 8 bases; nucleotides not matched to a gene: 7. The CDR3 spells CASSTTSGSVDEQFF. DNA for the CDR3: TGTGCCAGCAGCACGACTAGCGGGAGTGTCGATGAGCAGTTCTTC.

This clone has more than one count but fewer than ten. This sequence joins TRBV7-9 and TRBJ1-4; 7 bases align to TRBD1. Germline V CDR1 and CDR2: SEHNR, FQNEAQ (reference sequence). Trimming took 7 bases from V and 5 from J; bases not matched to a gene: 10. The CDR3 has 15 amino acids. This chain's CDR3 is CASKTVGTENEKLFF. The CDR3, as DNA: TGTGCCAGCAAAACGGTCGGGACAGAAAATGAAAAACTGTTTTTT.

There are a few counts of this clone. The rearrangement links TRBV30 to TRBJ1-1, with D hard to call. From germline, CDR1 is GTSNPN and CDR2 SVGIG (reference sequence). V lost 0 bases to trimming and J lost 4 bases, with 9 bases between them. This CDR3 comprises 13 residues. The chain's CDR3 is CAWSVGQLTEAFF. CDR3 nucleotides: TGTGCCTGGAGTGTGGGCCAGCTCACTGAAGCTTTCTTT.

This clone occurred a few times. The chain employs TRBV4-1 and TRBJ2-1; D may be TRBD1 (6 bases). The CDR3 spans 15 residues. Trimming took 6 bases from V and 4 from J, leaving 16 bases between them. Germline-derived CDR1 and CDR2 are MGHRA and YSYEKL. This CDR3 reads CASSPLGGQYNEQFF. CDR3 DNA sequence: TGCGCCAGCAGTCCCCTAGGGGGACAATACAATGAGCAGTTCTTC.